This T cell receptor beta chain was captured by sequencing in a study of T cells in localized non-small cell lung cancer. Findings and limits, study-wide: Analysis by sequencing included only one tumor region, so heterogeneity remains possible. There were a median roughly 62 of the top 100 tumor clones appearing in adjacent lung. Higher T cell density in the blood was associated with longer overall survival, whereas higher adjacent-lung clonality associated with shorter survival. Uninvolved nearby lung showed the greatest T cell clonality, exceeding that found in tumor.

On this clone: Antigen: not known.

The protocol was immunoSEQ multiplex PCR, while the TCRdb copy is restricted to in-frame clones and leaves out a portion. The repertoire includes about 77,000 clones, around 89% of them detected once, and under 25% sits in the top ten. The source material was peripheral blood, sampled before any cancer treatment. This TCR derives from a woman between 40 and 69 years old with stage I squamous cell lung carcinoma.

The CDR3 DNA reads TGTGCCAGCTTTGGGTGGGCTAGCGGGGGTTTGTCGCAGTATTTT. As protein: CASFGWASGGLSQYF. The chain recombines TRBV21-1 with TRBJ2-3; TRBD2 was called by the table and not checked on the DNA. TRBV21-1 is a known pseudogene. The CDR3 loop spans 15 amino acids.